The 13 T cell receptor beta chains below all came from one sample that was sequenced in a study of CD8 T cells in cerebrospinal fluid in Alzheimer's disease. After re-calling the 10x single-cell sequencing reads, TCRdb lists one entry per CDR3 protein, DNA absent. This sample's table reports around 1,200 distinct CDR3 sequences. Sequenced sample: cerebrospinal fluid. The receptors here all came from a human donor with Parkinson's disease.

Judged by frequency, this clonotype is medium-sized. CDR3 residues: CASSESRHTQYF. This chain links TRBV2 with TRBJ2-3. The CDR3 loop spans 12 amino acids. Germline V gene data show CDR1 as SNHLY and CDR2 as FYNNEI.

This clonotype is identified as medium-sized from frequency. The chain links TRBV24-1 to TRBJ2-7; TCRdb returns TRBD1, unconfirmable since there is no DNA. The germline CDR1 and CDR2 sequences are KGHDR and SFDVKD. This CDR3 has 15 residues. The chain's CDR3 is CAVGGGTGMSYEQYF.

According to its frequency, this clonotype is medium-sized (0.01 to 0.1%). The rearrangement uses TRBV12-3 or TRBV12-4 and TRBJ2-5; the D gene TCRdb calls, TRBD2, cannot be checked with no DNA. CDR3 length: 18 amino acids. CDR3: CASSLGKPSGRFQETQYF.

V usage is TRBV19 and J usage is TRBJ2-5; TCRdb's D gene call, TRBD1, goes unchecked for lack of DNA. Germline CDR1 and CDR2: LNHDA and SQIVND (reference sequence). This CDR3 contains 14 residues. This CDR3 reads CASTQGGVKETQYF.

By frequency, this clonotype is medium-sized (0.01 to 0.1%). The chain links TRBV6-2 or TRBV6-3 to TRBJ2-7. The germline V gene encodes CDR1 MNHEY and CDR2 SVGEGT. The CDR3 length is 13 residues. The CDR3 spells CASSRPASYEQYF.

This clonotype counts as medium-sized by frequency. This chain connects TRBV20-1 to TRBJ2-3; the D gene TCRdb calls, TRBD1, cannot be checked with no DNA. Looked up from germline, CDR1 is DFQATT and CDR2 is SNEGSKA (reference sequence). The length of the CDR3 is 18 residues. The CDR3 region is CSASSGGRILGYTDTQYF.

The chain links TRBV18 to TRBJ1-3; the TCRdb D gene call, TRBD1, has no DNA to confirm it. CDR1 is KGHSH, CDR2 LQKENI, per germline. The CDR3 totals 15 residues. This CDR3 is CASSPQGNTGNTIYF. Combining the CDR3 with reference TRBV18 and TRBJ1-3 gives the whole variable domain NAGVMQNPRHLVRRRGQEARLRCSPMKGHSHVYWYRQLPEEGLKFMVYLQKENIIDESGMPKERFSAEFPKEGPSILRIQQVVRGDSAAYFCASSPQGNTGNTIYFGEGSWLTVV.

Its frequency marks this clonotype as medium-sized (0.01 to 0.1%). This sequence joins TRBV20-1 and TRBJ2-7; without DNA, the TCRdb call of TRBD1 cannot be checked. CDR1 DFQATT and CDR2 SNEGSKA come from the germline V gene (reference sequence). The CDR3 covers 19 residues. The CDR3 sequence: CSGLPTGGLRVRSSYEQYF.

This clonotype is medium-sized by frequency. V is TRBV5-8 and J is TRBJ2-7; TCRdb names TRBD2, which stays unverified in the absence of DNA. The CDR3 loop spans 17 amino acids. Germline CDR1 reads SGHTS; CDR2 reads YDEGEE. The CDR3 is CASSLNPGTSVTYEQYF.

This clonotype is medium-sized by frequency. The chain uses TRBV4-2 and TRBJ2-7; without DNA, the TCRdb call of TRBD2 cannot be checked. CDR1 LGHNA and CDR2 YNFKEQ come from the germline V gene. The CDR3 consists of 16 residues. This CDR3 is CASSQEEGDLSYEQYF.

Its frequency marks this clonotype as medium-sized. The chain employs TRBV7-2 and TRBJ1-5; TCRdb reports TRBD1, a call that lacks DNA to check it against. From germline, CDR1 is SGHTA and CDR2 FQGNSA. This CDR3 has 14 amino acids. The CDR3 loop is CASSLGQGNQPQHF.

This clonotype registers medium-sized by frequency. The genes are TRBV5-6 and TRBJ2-5; TCRdb returns TRBD2, unconfirmable since there is no DNA. In germline, CDR1 is SGHDT, CDR2 YYEEEE. The CDR3 extends over 13 amino acids. CDR3 in amino acids: CASSGTRQETQYF. Filled out from reference TRBV5-6 and TRBJ2-5, the complete variable domain reads DAGVTQSPTHLIKTRGQQVTLRCSPKSGHDTVSWYQQALGQGPQFIFQYYEEEERQRGNFPDRFSGHQFPNYSSELNVNALLLGDSALYLCASSGTRQETQYFGPGTRLLVL.

This clonotype registers medium-sized by frequency. The chain joins TRBV5-1 to TRBJ1-2; TCRdb designates TRBD1, a call that cannot be tested without DNA. The germline V gene has CDR1 SGHRS and CDR2 YFSETQ. The CDR3 loop spans 15 amino acids. CDR3 region: CASSSSIGGDYGYTF.